These 20 T cell receptor beta chains were sequenced from one sample in a study of blood T cells in healthy people across ages. For the second PCR, which ran for about 7 to 12 cycles, a sample-barcoded 5' primer and a J-beta primer mix were used. TCRdb re-analysed the 5' RACE reads in MiXCR, keeping a single row per CDR3 protein. Found here are around 1,700,000 distinct CDR3 sequences, 28% of them singletons; the top ten hold roughly 8%. The sequencing sample was made of blood. Receptor source: a woman aged 25 to 39 in good health.

The V and J genes are TRBV12-3 or TRBV12-4 and TRBJ2-2, with D maybe TRBD1 (6 bases). This CDR3 has 15 amino acids. Trimming took off 5 bases at V and 6 bases at J, with 16 bases between the two ends. The CDR3 is CASSPAGDIPGELFF. CDR3 sequence (DNA): TGTGCCAGCAGTCCGGCAGGGGATATTCCCGGGGAGCTGTTTTTT.

This clonotype appeared a few times. This rearrangement joins TRBV3-1 to TRBJ1-2; tentatively, D is TRBD1 (6 bases). This CDR3 comprises 13 residues. The V end was cut by 5 bases, the J end by 9 bases, with 16 bases between. Germline CDR1 is LGHDT and CDR2 is YNNKEL (reference sequence). The CDR3 loop reads CASSGQWDWSYTF. In DNA form, the CDR3 reads TGTGCCAGCAGCGGACAGTGGGACTGGAGCTACACCTTC. The variable domain in full, with the rest retrieved from reference TRBV3-1 and TRBJ1-2, is DTAVSQTPKYLVTQMGNDKSIKCEQNLGHDTMYWYKQDSKKFLKIMFSYNNKELIINETVPNRFSPKSPDKAHLNLHINSLELGDSAVYFCASSGQWDWSYTFGSGTRLTVV.

A few counts support this clonotype. V is TRBV6-1 and J is TRBJ2-6, with TRBD1 as a possible D gene (5 bases). Germline V lookup: CDR1 MNHNS, CDR2 SASEGT. The V end lost 6 bases, the J end lost 1 base, and 19 bases lay between the germline ends. The CDR3 length is 18 residues. CDR3 bases: TGTGCCAGCAGGGGCAGGGCCCTCGCTCGGTCTGGGGCCAACGTCCTGACTTTC. Its translation is CASRGRALARSGANVLTF.

This clonotype was counted only a few times. The chain's CDR3 is CASRMDRFNQPQHF. CDR3 nucleotide sequence: TGTGCCAGCAGAATGGACAGGTTCAATCAGCCCCAGCATTTT. The chain couples TRBV6-5 to TRBJ1-5; 7 bases are shared with TRBD1. The CDR3 extends over 14 amino acids. Germline lookup yields CDR1 MNHEY and CDR2 SVGAGI. V shed 6 bases and J 3 bases; nucleotides not matched to a gene: 5.

There are a few counts of this clonotype. V gene TRBV12-3 or TRBV12-4 combines with J gene TRBJ2-7; D may be TRBD1 (6 bases). Trimming shortened V by 5 bases and J by 7 bases, and 12 bases separated the two germline ends. This CDR3 has 12 residues. CDR3 in amino acids: CASSHRDGEQYF. CDR3 DNA: TGTGCCAGCAGTCACAGGGACGGGGAGCAGTACTTC.

The V gene is TRBV4-3, the J gene TRBJ2-4, with D unclear. Germline V gives CDR1 LGHNA, CDR2 YSLEER. This CDR3 is built from 13 residues. V was shortened by 5 bases and J by 9 bases, with 14 bases between the two germline ends. CDR3: CASSLDPRGIQYF. In nucleotides, the CDR3 is TGCGCCAGCAGCTTGGACCCCCGCGGCATTCAGTACTTC.

The chain employs TRBV28 and TRBJ2-3; D is unclear. CDR1 and CDR2 (germline): MDHEN, SYDVKM. The CDR3 sequence is 12 residues long. Trimming shortened V by 8 bases and J by 0 bases, and 6 bases separated the two germline ends. This chain's CDR3 is CASYGSTDTQYF. The CDR3 bases are TGTGCCAGCTACGGGAGCACAGATACGCAGTATTTT.

The chain links TRBV5-4 to TRBJ2-7; 12 nucleotides match TRBD1. Trimming took 3 bases from V and 5 from J; bases not matched to a gene: 0. CDR1 and CDR2 (germline): SGHNT, YYREEE (reference sequence). This CDR3 is built from 13 residues. The CDR3 nucleotides read TGTGCCAGCAGCTGGGACAGGGGGCACGAGCAGTACTTC. Protein: CASSWDRGHEQYF.

Only a few counts were recorded for this clonotype. V is TRBV20-1 and J is TRBJ1-2, with D unresolved. Germline CDR1 is DFQATT and CDR2 is SNEGSKA (reference sequence). CDR3 size: 15 residues. Trimming stripped 0 bases from V and 6 bases from J, with 17 bases between. This chain's CDR3 is CSARDLRGINHGYTF. In DNA, the CDR3 is TGCAGTGCTAGAGATCTTCGGGGAATAAATCATGGCTACACCTTC.

A note on this clonotype: A much larger clone differs by one base, so this may be a read error. The chain recombines TRBV12-3 or TRBV12-4 with TRBJ2-1, with D maybe TRBD2 (6 bases). The CDR3 extends over 15 amino acids. Trimming took 2 bases from V and 6 from J, leaving 14 bases between them. CDR3 sequence (DNA): TGTGCCAGCAGTTTATACGGGGGTCGGGGCAATGAGCAGTTCTTC. Translated: CASSLYGGRGNEQFF.

The chain is built from TRBV10-3 and TRBJ2-1; 11 bases match TRBD2. V gave up 3 bases and J gave up 4 bases; unmatched junction bases: 5. This CDR3 has 16 amino acids. Germline CDR1 is ENHRY and CDR2 is SYGVKD. CDR3 nucleotide sequence: TGTGCCATCAGTGACCGACTAGCGGGAAGGTACAATGAGCAGTTCTTC. Amino acid sequence: CAISDRLAGRYNEQFF.

In its sample, this clonotype was seen a few times. V usage is TRBV5-1 and J usage is TRBJ2-7; 9 nucleotides match TRBD1. The CDR3 is made up of 13 amino acids. Germline loops: CDR1 SGHRS, CDR2 YFSETQ. V lost 4 bases and J lost 5; bases outside the gene matches: 4. The CDR3 DNA follows: TGCGCCAGCAGCGGGACAGGGTTGAACGAGCAGTACTTC. Protein product: CASSGTGLNEQYF. Based on the CDR3 plus reference TRBV5-1 and TRBJ2-7, the full variable domain is KAGVTQTPRYLIKTRGQQVTLSCSPISGHRSVSWYQQTPGQGLQFLFEYFSETQRNKGNFPGRFSGRQFSNSRSEMNVSTLELGDSALYLCASSGTGLNEQYFGPGTRLTVT.

This clonotype was recorded a few times. The V gene is TRBV20-1, the J gene TRBJ1-1; a weak D match, TRBD1 (5 bases). The germline CDR1 and CDR2 sequences are DFQATT and SNEGSKA (reference sequence). This CDR3 has 13 residues. Trimming stripped 2 bases from V and 8 bases from J, with 15 bases between. CDR3 residues: CSARNSPRTEAFF. For the CDR3, the DNA is TGCAGTGCTAGAAACTCCCCCCGGACAGAAGCTTTCTTT.

Here the CDR3 reads CASSPLLGRGYSNEQFF. The CDR3 coding sequence is TGTGCCAGCAGCCCCCTCTTGGGAAGGGGGTATAGCAATGAGCAGTTCTTC. The chain couples TRBV9 to TRBJ2-1, with a possible D match to TRBD1 (6 bases). Trimming cost V 4 bases and J 6 bases, with 23 bases left between them. The CDR3 covers 17 residues. CDR1 is SGDLS and CDR2 is YYNGEE in the germline V gene.

This clonotype has more than one count but fewer than ten. CDR3 sequence reads: CASSAWTGPSSYEQYF. CDR3 in DNA: TGTGCCAGCAGCGCCTGGACAGGACCAAGCTCCTACGAGCAGTACTTC. This chain joins TRBV7-2 and TRBJ2-7; 7 nucleotides align to TRBD1. The CDR3 consists of 16 residues. V lost 5 bases to trimming and J lost 0 bases; unmatched junction nucleotides: 10. CDR1 is SGHTA and CDR2 is FQGNSA in the germline V gene.

The rearrangement uses TRBV9 and TRBJ2-3, with D unresolved. The germline V and J ends were trimmed by 4 bases and 7 bases, with 16 bases remaining between them. Germline loops: CDR1 SGDLS, CDR2 YYNGEE. The CDR3 is 14 residues long. CDR3 loop: CASSPRSPANTQYF. Written as DNA, the CDR3 is TGTGCCAGCAGCCCCAGATCTCCCGCAAATACGCAGTATTTT. Drawing the rest from reference TRBV9 and TRBJ2-3, the complete variable domain is DSGVTQTPKHLITATGQRVTLRCSPRSGDLSVYWYQQSLDQGLQFLIQYYNGEERAKGNILERFSAQQFPDLHSELNLSSLELGDSALYFCASSPRSPANTQYFGPGTRLTVL.

In its sample, this clonotype was seen many times. The V and J genes are TRBV7-2 and TRBJ2-1; D might be TRBD2 (6 bases). This CDR3 is 12 amino acids long. Deletions cut 5 bases from V and 9 bases from J, with 11 bases between. Germline lookup yields CDR1 SGHTA and CDR2 FQGNSA. This CDR3 reads CASSLIAAEQFF. CDR3 nucleotide sequence: TGTGCCAGCAGCCTCATAGCGGCTGAGCAGTTCTTC.

This clonotype was observed at least ten times. CDR3 DNA: TGTGCCAGCAATTCAGGGGGCGCGAATGGCTACACCTTC. Amino acids: CASNSGGANGYTF. V gene TRBV28 combines with J gene TRBJ1-2; 8 bases map to TRBD1. Trimming removed 7 bases from V and 6 bases from J; junction bases left unmatched: 7. CDR3 length: 13 residues. Per the germline V gene, CDR1 is MDHEN and CDR2 is SYDVKM.

As to this clonotype: At one of its ends the junction is not consistent with the germline gene, which may arise from a read error. V gene TRBV6-5 combines with J gene TRBJ1-1; D uncertain. Germline V gene data show CDR1 as MNHEY and CDR2 as SVGAGI. The CDR3 spans 13 residues. CDR3 in DNA: TGTGCCGGCAGTTACATCATGGGCACTGAAGCTTTCTTT. It codes for CAGSYIMGTEAFF.

This clonotype was detected many times. CDR3 loop: CASSPQSNQPQHF. The CDR3 DNA sequence: TGTGCCAGCAGTCCCCAGTCCAATCAGCCCCAGCATTTT. The chain uses TRBV5-5 and TRBJ1-5; D call uncertain. V was shortened by 5 bases and J by 3 bases, with 9 bases between the two germline ends. The CDR3 is 13 amino acids. The germline gives CDR1 SGHKS, CDR2 YYEKEE (reference sequence).